This T cell receptor beta chain was documented in a study of a mutant IDH1 vaccine in newly diagnosed glioma. About the study: The study gave patients eight vaccinations in weeks 1, 3, 5, 7, 11, 15, 19, 23. Vaccine administration was initiated 4-6 weeks following radiotherapy alone, or with temozolomide cycles. Of treated patients, about 60% were men and approximately 40% women, averaging roughly 40 years. Prior therapy was radiotherapy, temozolomide, or both; most received both.

A note on this clone: Its antigen is unknown.

Produced via immunoSEQ multiplex PCR; TCRdb's table is partial and in-frame only. The sample lists 45,000 to 65,000 clones, approximately 80% seen once, with approximately 2.8% in the top ten. Time point meaning: week 5, during vaccination. Every single dose of the vaccine, 300 ug of mutant IDH1 20-mer peptide, came with topical imiquimod. The CDR3 spans 13 residues. J lost 5 bases, V lost 4 bases, and 4 bases had no gene match. Germline assignment: CDR1 MNHEY and CDR2 SMNVEV (reference sequence). This sequence was found in a woman aged 18-29 years with glioma. Some clones in this sample may be carry-over from other donors' samples. V is TRBV27 and J is TRBJ2-7, with TRBD2 matching over 8 bases. Specimen: PBMCs, collected from a glioma patient whose treatment included an IDH1 peptide vaccine. The CDR3, as DNA: TGTGCCAGCAGTTCCCGGGGGGGCCACGAGCAGTACTTC. Translating it yields CASSSRGGHEQYF.